This entry lists 23 T cell receptor beta chains sequenced from one sample in a study of cytomegalovirus exposure and HLA in healthy donors. Both 60 Vbeta primers and 13 Jbeta primers went into the PCR. The data were produced by immunoSEQ multiplex PCR, yet TCRdb's version contains in-frame clones alone and is incomplete. The sample holds roughly 180,000 clones, 75% to 90% seen once. The source material was PBMCs. The receptors come from a girl under 18 in good health and CMV-seropositive.

In its sample, this clone was seen once. The chain couples TRBV27 to TRBJ2-7; 8 bases are a match to TRBD2. The J segment lost 4 bases and the V segment lost 0 bases, leaving 5 bases of the junction unmatched. The germline gives CDR1 MNHEY, CDR2 SMNVEV (reference sequence). This CDR3 contains 15 residues. CDR3 residues: CASSLSTSGSYEQYF. The CDR3 bases are TGTGCCAGCAGTTTATCAACTAGCGGATCTTACGAGCAGTACTTC.

This chain uses TRBV28 with TRBJ1-1; 8 nucleotides match TRBD1. In germline, CDR1 is MDHEN, CDR2 SYDVKM. After removal of 9 bases from V and 5 bases from J, the junction contained 14 bases not matched to a gene. This CDR3 is built from 15 residues. In nucleotides, the CDR3 is TGTGCCAGTAACTTAGCCGGACAGGGAAGGACTGAAGCTTTCTTT. Encoded protein: CASNLAGQGRTEAFF.

The chain joins TRBV18 to TRBJ2-7; 12 bases align to TRBD2. This CDR3 is 15 amino acids long. The germline CDR1 and CDR2 sequences are KGHSH and LQKENI. The V gene end was trimmed by 1 base and the J gene end by 4 bases; junction bases not matched to a gene: 2. The DNA for the CDR3 is TGTGCCAGCTCACCACTTCTAGCGGGAGGGTACGAGCAGTACTTC. Protein: CASSPLLAGGYEQYF.

The rearrangement joins TRBV2 to TRBJ2-5; 7 bases match TRBD2. The CDR3 has 16 amino acids. The V gene's germline CDR1 is SNHLY and CDR2 FYNNEI. V lost 7 bases and J lost 2; bases outside the gene matches: 13. The CDR3 DNA follows: TGTGCCAGCACCCCTCGTGAGGGAGGGTCGCAAGAGACCCAGTACTTC. This encodes CASTPREGGSQETQYF.

The chain employs TRBV11-2 and TRBJ2-1, with TRBD1 matching 8 bases. The V gene's germline CDR1 is SGHAT and CDR2 FQNNGV. CDR3 length: 15 amino acids. The J segment lost 2 bases and the V segment lost 4 bases, leaving 4 bases of the junction unmatched. CDR3 loop: CASSSGQGPYNEQFF. The CDR3 DNA follows: TGTGCCAGCAGCTCAGGACAGGGTCCCTACAATGAGCAGTTCTTC.

The chain has TRBV4-2 and TRBJ2-6; D might be TRBD1 (8 bases). The CDR3 is 19 amino acids. CDR1 is LGHNA, CDR2 YNFKEQ, per germline. V lost 0 bases to trimming and J lost 2 bases, with 17 bases between them. The CDR3 DNA reads as TGTGCCAGCAGCCAAGAAACAGGGGGGGGGAAGACTGGGGCCAACGTCCTGACTTTC. This translates into CASSQETGGGKTGANVLTF.

This chain links TRBV11-1 with TRBJ1-2; D possibly corresponds to TRBD1 (6 bases). Germline V gene data show CDR1 as SGHAT and CDR2 as FQDESV (reference sequence). The CDR3 has 13 residues. V was trimmed by 4 bases and J by 6 bases, leaving 12 bases between them. CDR3 region: CASSSHYRDGYTF. DNA for the CDR3: TGTGCCAGCAGCTCCCACTACAGGGATGGCTACACCTTC.

The CDR3 DNA reads as TGCAGCGTTGAAGATTGGGAGGCTAGCTCTGGAAACACCATATATTTT. Translated, it gives CSVEDWEASSGNTIYF. The chain has TRBV29-1 and TRBJ1-3; D uncertain. The CDR3 has 16 residues. V lost 0 bases and J lost 0, with 12 bases in between. CDR1 SQVTM and CDR2 ANQGSEA come from the germline V gene.

The V and J genes are TRBV6-5 and TRBJ2-1; 9 bases align to TRBD1. CDR1 and CDR2 from the germline V gene are MNHEY and SVGAGI. This CDR3 spans 16 amino acids. V was clipped by 0 bases and J by 1 base; unmatched bases: 1. CDR3 coding DNA: TGTGCCAGCAGTTACTCCGGGACAGGGTCCTACAATGAGCAGTTCTTC. Its translation: CASSYSGTGSYNEQFF.

On this clone itself: An end of the junction does not agree with germline; a read error may underlie this. The genes are TRBV9 and TRBJ2-1; tentative D call: TRBD1 (5 bases). The CDR3 totals 11 residues. CDR1 is SGDLS and CDR2 is YYNGEE in the germline V gene. CDR3 amino acids: CASSLRDVQVF. In DNA form, the CDR3 reads TGTGCCAGCAGCCTAAGGGATGTACAGGTCTTC.

This clone showed up just once. This sequence joins TRBV19 and TRBJ2-7; TRBD1 matches 11 bases. With V trimmed by 5 bases and J by 3 bases, 6 bases remained unmatched. The CDR3 is 15 residues long. From germline, CDR1 is LNHDA and CDR2 SQIVND (reference sequence). CDR3 DNA sequence: TGTGCCAGTAGTTATGGACAGGGGGCGGACTACGAGCAGTACTTC. Amino acids: CASSYGQGADYEQYF. Complete variable domain (other parts from reference TRBV19 and TRBJ2-7): DGGITQSPKYLFRKEGQNVTLSCEQNLNHDAMYWYRQDPGQGLRLIYYSQIVNDFQKGDIAEGYSVSREKKESFPLTVTSAQKNPTAFYLCASSYGQGADYEQYFGPGTRLTVT.

This rearrangement joins TRBV12-5 to TRBJ2-5; TRBD1 is a possible D gene (5 bases). Germline CDR1 and CDR2: LGHNT and FRNRAP. The CDR3 spans 14 residues. Between the trimmed V and J ends, which lost 3 bases and 1 base, there was a span of 9 bases. This chain's CDR3 is CASGLGATQETQYF. In nucleotides, the CDR3 is TGTGCTAGTGGTTTAGGGGCCACCCAAGAGACCCAGTACTTC.

The chain has TRBV18 and TRBJ2-5, with 8 bases aligning to TRBD2. Per the germline V gene, CDR1 is KGHSH and CDR2 is LQKENI. V was pared by 2 bases and J by 5 bases, with 7 bases of the junction left unmatched. The CDR3 totals 15 residues. The CDR3 sequence is CASSPGLAAGETQYF. The CDR3 DNA follows: TGTGCCAGCTCACCAGGACTAGCCGCGGGGGAGACCCAGTACTTC.

The gene calls are TRBV19 and TRBJ1-2; D not certain. V lost 3 bases and J lost 6, with 5 bases in between. From germline, CDR1 is LNHDA and CDR2 SQIVND (reference sequence). The CDR3 is 11 amino acids. The CDR3 spells CASSMGDGYTF. DNA for the CDR3: TGTGCCAGTAGTATGGGCGATGGCTACACCTTC.

This clone was seen only a few times. The rearrangement links TRBV5-6 to TRBJ1-5; D not certain. This CDR3 comprises 17 residues. V was shortened by 2 bases and J by 2 bases, with 17 bases between the two germline ends. The germline gives CDR1 SGHDT, CDR2 YYEEEE. Here the CDR3 reads CASSFGVGNWGNQPQHF. Here the CDR3 DNA reads TGTGCCAGCAGCTTCGGGGTAGGGAATTGGGGCAATCAGCCCCAGCATTTT.

The genes are TRBV7-2 and TRBJ2-5; D perhaps matches TRBD2 (5 bases). The V gene's germline CDR1 is SGHTA and CDR2 FQGNSA. The CDR3 has 13 residues. The V end was cut by 3 bases, the J end by 4 bases, with 9 bases between. The CDR3 DNA reads TGTGCCAGCAGCTTGCGGAGGTCAGAGACCCAGTACTTC. Translated, it gives CASSLRRSETQYF.

The chain couples TRBV5-4 to TRBJ2-2, with no clear D. The germline V and J ends were trimmed by 0 bases and 5 bases, with 11 bases remaining between them. The CDR3 runs 15 residues. From germline, CDR1 is SGHNT and CDR2 YYREEE (reference sequence). The CDR3 loop is CASSLGARLTGELFF. The CDR3 nucleotides read TGTGCCAGCAGCTTGGGGGCCAGGTTAACCGGGGAGCTGTTTTTT.

The genes are TRBV11-1 and TRBJ2-3; 7 nucleotides match TRBD1. V trimming: 5 bases; J trimming: 5 bases; junction bases outside the gene matches: 10. The germline V gene encodes CDR1 SGHAT and CDR2 FQDESV (reference sequence). The CDR3 covers 15 residues. The CDR3 DNA reads TGTGCCAGCAGCCCTCACCTCCGGACAGGAGATACGCAGTATTTT. Translated: CASSPHLRTGDTQYF.

This chain links TRBV2 with TRBJ2-3, with 7 bases that match TRBD1. With 6 bases clipped from V and 0 bases from J, the junction kept 15 bases outside the gene matches. The CDR3 sequence is 18 residues long. Looked up from germline, CDR1 is SNHLY and CDR2 is FYNNEI. The CDR3 DNA reads TGTGCCAGCAGCGTGTTCTCAGGGGGTATGGTAAGCACAGATACGCAGTATTTT. Translating it yields CASSVFSGGMVSTDTQYF.

This clone was seen a few times. The chain is built from TRBV23-1 and TRBJ2-1; perhaps TRBD2 as D (6 bases). TRBV23-1 is an ORF, with its function uncertain. CDR3 length equals 14 residues. V was cut by 3 bases and J by 5 bases, with 11 bases left in between. The CDR3 sequence is CASSQDYHNNEQFF. The CDR3 bases are TGCGCCAGCAGTCAGGACTACCATAACAATGAGCAGTTCTTC.

V usage is TRBV14 and J usage is TRBJ1-4; D remains unclear. CDR1 is SGHDN, CDR2 FVKESK, per germline. The CDR3 runs 13 residues. V was clipped by 5 bases and J by 6 bases, with 10 bases between them. The CDR3 protein is CASSSRFHEKLFF. CDR3 sequence (DNA): TGTGCCAGCAGCTCGCGGTTTCATGAAAAACTGTTTTTT.

CDR3: CASSQIAGGTEQFF. The DNA for the CDR3 is TGCGCCAGCAGCCAAATAGCGGGAGGAACTGAGCAGTTCTTC. The chain uses TRBV4-1 and TRBJ2-1; the match to TRBD2 covers 10 bases. Germline CDR1 and CDR2: MGHRA and YSYEKL. This CDR3 has 14 residues. J lost 9 bases, V lost 2 bases, and 4 bases had no gene match.

The genes are TRBV7-9 and TRBJ2-5; D is ambiguous. Germline V CDR1 and CDR2: SEHNR, FQNEAQ (reference sequence). The CDR3 sequence is 17 residues long. Trimming removed 8 bases at V and 5 bases at J, with 27 bases between. CDR3 region: CASQQTRTLPGRETQYF. CDR3 DNA sequence: TGTGCCAGCCAACAGACAAGAACCCTCCCTGGTAGGGAGACCCAGTACTTC.